Included here is one T cell receptor (beta chain) sequence, with context. The data are from a study of blood T cell repertoires in COVID-19. Background on the study: The United States, Italy and Spain were the sources of the acute and convalescent COVID-19 samples. The cDNA or gDNA used as material had been derived from T cells, B-cell-depleted T cells, or PBMCs.

TCRdb's table, derived via immunoSEQ multiplex PCR, lists solely in-frame clones and lacks some. The data contain about 150,000 clones, about 86% of them seen just once; the ten biggest clones take up 3% to 3.5%. Germline V lookup: CDR1 MGHRA, CDR2 YSYEKL. The ends were cut back, 1 base at V and 8 bases at J, with 8 bases in the middle. This CDR3 region has 13 residues. The sequenced sample consisted of peripheral blood. The origin of this receptor is a woman at least 80 years old with acute or convalescent COVID-19. The rearrangement links TRBV4-1 to TRBJ1-4; tentatively, D is TRBD1 (6 bases). The CDR3 loop is CASSQARGEKLFF. DNA for the CDR3: TGCGCCAGCAGCCAAGCGAGGGGGGAAAAACTGTTTTTT.